Below, one TCR beta chain is given with its context. Its antigen specificity is not known. Sequencing ends 3 residues short of the CDR3 end; the germline J gene provides the rest. The source of the sample is a study of T cells in women clearing cervical HPV infection (dated by TCRdb to 2017 to 2018). At the level of the whole study: Cases were roughly 23 women with histologically confirmed HPV16-related CIN3 or worse, including a couple of invasive cancers. As quality controls, five blinded duplicates were added to each group, bringing the total to about 60 samples made up of roughly 50 participants and around 10 replicates. Blood from cases was collected at the visit at which the lesion was first identified, whereas blood from controls was collected once infection was no longer detected. For cases, the median interval between lesion detection and blood sampling was roughly 140 days, with an interquartile range of roughly 80 to 200 days. Controls were more than 20 women whose single incident HPV16 infection cleared within 12 months without precancer or cancer developing. Since only a few of the women had HLA typing available, the possibility that HLA type was acting as a confounder could not be ruled out. Cases and controls were matched on age within five years and on year of sample collection. This exploratory proof-of-principle case-control study, nested within the Guanacaste HPV Natural History Study in Costa Rica, compared TCR repertoires among women with different cervical HPV16 outcomes. A median age of approximately 30 years was observed in cases versus under 40 in controls, and no significant differences in baseline characteristics were found. The parent cohort enrolled approximately 9,200 women aged 18 or older in Guanacaste, Costa Rica, during about 1992 to 1994 and followed them for over six years.

Spanning cysteine to phenylalanine, the CDR3 consists of 15 amino acids. The DNA shown is the part of the CDR3 that was read: 36 bases, in frame from base 1. TCR beta CDR3 regions were amplified by multiplex PCR from an average of about 1,100 ng genomic DNA per sample using the immunoSEQ assay. The assay corrected primer bias using a complete synthetic TCR repertoire to establish an amplification baseline. Amplicons were sequenced on the Illumina platform. The authors' analysis ran thus. Sequences were error-corrected by clustering with frequency ratios and a modified nearest-neighbor algorithm, then analyzed in the immunoSEQ Analyzer with IMGT gene definitions. At each rarefaction depth, TCR richness and evenness were averaged over 20 rarefaction repeats, and samples with fewer sequences than the depth were excluded. Wilcoxon rank sum tests with FDR correction were used to compare relative abundances of V, D and J genes between the groups. For the blinded duplicates, the intraclass correlation was around 95% for TCR richness and averaged 76.4% across 70 or so gene segments. Entries here come from immuneACCESS through TCRdb and include only in-frame sequences with V and J called. Some clones fail to appear in such tables; in the studies checked, an unresolved V gene covers under half of the shortfall, and the cause of the remainder is unknown. V, J and clone size are taken as reported in that table, and D and trimming were inferred from the DNA itself. The sample's records list tens of thousands of clones. Roughly 1.4% of the sample is held by the ten biggest clonotypes.

Every participant had a single incident cervical HPV16 infection, and prevalent HPV16 infections were excluded. Cervical HPV DNA was detected by MY09/MY11 PCR, and genotyping was performed by dot-blot hybridization. Roughly 15 mL of heparinized blood was centrifuged, after which the buffy coat was aliquoted, frozen at -30 degrees C, and then stored at -80 degrees C. QIAGEN kits were used to extract genomic DNA from buffy coat specimens. What the research found in general, with its limitations: Significantly higher TCR repertoire richness was observed in CIN3+ cases than in controls across sequencing depths, whereas no difference in evenness was found. Cases had lower TRBV6-7 relative abundance than controls (approximately 0.1% versus 0.16%; Bonferroni P = 0.0008). Random forest classifiers combining richness and V gene abundances distinguished cases from controls with an estimated AUC of roughly 0.8. The cross-sectional design could not show whether the associations came before the infection or were a result of it, and neither effector/memory subsets nor HPV-specific T cells were isolated. T-cell numbers per sample were unknown, so richness differences could reflect varying T-cell content rather than repertoire biology.

Recombination joined TRBV23-1 with TRBJ2-3; the D gene is unclear. TRBV23-1 is filed as an ORF, its function uncertain. Specimen: blood buffy coat. The TCR comes from a woman between 18 and 75 years old with a cervical HPV16 infection that either progressed to CIN3+ or cleared (not recorded which). Incomplete CDR3 DNA: TGCGCCAGCAGTGAAGACGTACAGCTCCAAGAGACG. It specifies CASSEDVQLQET. The complete CDR3 reads CASSEDVQLQETQYF.